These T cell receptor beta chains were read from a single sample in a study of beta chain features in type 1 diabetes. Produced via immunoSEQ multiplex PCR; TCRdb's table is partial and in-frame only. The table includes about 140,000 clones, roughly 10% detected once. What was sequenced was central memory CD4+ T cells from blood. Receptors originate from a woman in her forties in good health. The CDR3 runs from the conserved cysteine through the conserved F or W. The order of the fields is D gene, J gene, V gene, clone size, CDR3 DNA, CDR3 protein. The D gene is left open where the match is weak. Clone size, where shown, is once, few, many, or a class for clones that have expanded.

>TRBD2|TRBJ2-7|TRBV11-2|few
TGTGCCAGCAGCTTGTTCCAAAGCCTTAGCGGGGCCGACGAGCAGTACTTC
CASSLFQSLSGADEQYF
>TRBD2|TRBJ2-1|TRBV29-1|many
TGCAGCGTTGTTGAGAGTGGACGGGGGGGTGAGCAGTTCTTC
CSVVESGRGGEQFF
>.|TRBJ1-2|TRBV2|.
TGTGCCAGCAGTGAACAGGTCTATGGCTACACCTTC
CASSEQVYGYTF
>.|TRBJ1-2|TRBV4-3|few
TGCGCCAGCAGCCAAGATCTCAGGGGTGATGGCTACACCTTC
CASSQDLRGDGYTF
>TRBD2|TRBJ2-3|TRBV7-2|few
TGTGCCAGCAGCTATCGGACTAGCGGAAGCACAGATACGCAGTATTTT
CASSYRTSGSTDTQYF
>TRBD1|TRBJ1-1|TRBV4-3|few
TGCGCCAGCAGCCAAGTGGCAGGGGGACCTGAAGCTTTCTTT
CASSQVAGGPEAFF
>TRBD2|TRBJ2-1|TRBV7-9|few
TGTGCCAGCAGCTTTTCTAGCGGGGGGAATGAGCAGTTCTTC
CASSFSSGGNEQFF
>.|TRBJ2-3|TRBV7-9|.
TGTGCCAGCAGTCCTGGGGCAGACAGCACAGATACGCAGTATTTT
CASSPGADSTDTQYF
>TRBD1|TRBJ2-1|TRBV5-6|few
TGTGCCAGCAGCGCAGCGGACAGGCCCCTGGAGCAGTTCTTC
CASSAADRPLEQFF
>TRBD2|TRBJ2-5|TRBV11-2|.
TGTGCCAGCAGCCGAACCCGGGGGGGCCTCTCAGAGACCCAGTACTTC
CASSRTRGGLSETQYF
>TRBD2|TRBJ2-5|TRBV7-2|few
TGTGCCAGCAGCCAAACCCTAGCGGTAGTTGCGGAGACCCAGTACTTC
CASSQTLAVVAETQYF
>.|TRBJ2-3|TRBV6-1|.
TGTGCCAGCAGTACTACAACAGATACGCAGTATTTT
CASSTTTDTQYF
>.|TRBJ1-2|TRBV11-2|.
TGTGCCAGCAGCTCAAGGGGCTATGGCTACACCTTC
CASSSRGYGYTF
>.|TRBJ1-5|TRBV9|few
TGTGCCAGCAGCGTAGGAGGGACTGTCGATCAGCCCCAGCATTTT
CASSVGGTVDQPQHF